These 3 T cell receptor beta chains came from one sample sequenced in a study of early T cells in non-severe SARS-CoV-2 infection. TCRdb processed the 5' RACE reads anew with MiXCR; each CDR3 protein has one entry. The sample includes 53,000 or so distinct CDR3 sequences, roughly 12% of them seen just once. Sequenced material: whole blood, taken at baseline. The source is an adult who was a healthcare worker with PCR-confirmed SARS-CoV-2 infection or an uninfected control (not recorded which).

The chain carries TRBV20-1 and TRBJ2-2; 8 positions match TRBD2. The CDR3 sequence is 16 residues long. Germline CDR1 DFQATT, CDR2 SNEGSKA (reference sequence). The junction had 11 bases not matched to a gene; V was cut back by 1 base and J by 7 bases. The CDR3 DNA follows: TGCAGTGCTAGAGGATCCAGCGGGAGATTTGACGGGGAGCTGTTTTTT. Translated: CSARGSSGRFDGELFF.

This clonotype was counted at least ten times. The chain links TRBV5-8 to TRBJ1-5; D may be TRBD1 (6 bases). The V and J ends lost 1 base and 2 bases respectively, with 10 bases between them. Germline V gene lookup returns CDR1 SGHTS and CDR2 YDEGEE. The CDR3 has 15 amino acids. CDR3 DNA sequence: TGTGCCAGCAGCTTGATACGACAGGGCAATCAGCCCCAGCATTTT. Its protein product is CASSLIRQGNQPQHF.

This clonotype showed up just a few times. This chain links TRBV20-1 with TRBJ1-1; TRBD1 might be the D (5 bases). Germline-derived CDR1 and CDR2 are DFQATT and SNEGSKA (reference sequence). V dropped 3 bases and J dropped 4 bases, with 18 bases sitting between them. The CDR3 loop spans 15 amino acids. The CDR3 nucleotides read TGCAGTGCTAGTATGGGCGGACAAGGGCGCACTGAAGCTTTCTTT. Its protein is CSASMGGQGRTEAFF.